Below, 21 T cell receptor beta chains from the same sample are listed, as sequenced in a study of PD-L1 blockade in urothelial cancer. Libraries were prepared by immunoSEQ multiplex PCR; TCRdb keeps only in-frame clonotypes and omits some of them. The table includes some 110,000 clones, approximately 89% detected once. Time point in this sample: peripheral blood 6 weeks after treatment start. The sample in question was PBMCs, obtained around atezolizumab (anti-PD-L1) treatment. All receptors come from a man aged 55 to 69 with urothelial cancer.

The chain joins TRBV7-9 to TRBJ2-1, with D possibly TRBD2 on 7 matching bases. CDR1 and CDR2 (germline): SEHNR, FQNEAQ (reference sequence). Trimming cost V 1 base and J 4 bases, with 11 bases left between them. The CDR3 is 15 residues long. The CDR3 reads CASSLGGGGYNEQFF. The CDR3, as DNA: TGTGCCAGCAGCTTAGGCGGGGGCGGGTACAATGAGCAGTTCTTC.

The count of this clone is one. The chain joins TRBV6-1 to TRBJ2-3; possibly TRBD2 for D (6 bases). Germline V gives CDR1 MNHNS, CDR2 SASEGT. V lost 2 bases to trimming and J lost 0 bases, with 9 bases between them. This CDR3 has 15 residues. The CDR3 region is CASSERRGSTDTQYF. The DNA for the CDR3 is TGTGCCAGCAGTGAAAGGAGGGGCAGCACAGATACGCAGTATTTT.

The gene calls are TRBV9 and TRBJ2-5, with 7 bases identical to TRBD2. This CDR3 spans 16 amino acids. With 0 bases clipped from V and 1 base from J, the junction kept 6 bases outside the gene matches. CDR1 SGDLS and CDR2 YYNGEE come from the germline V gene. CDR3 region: CASSVGASGTQETQYF. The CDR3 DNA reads TGTGCCAGCAGCGTAGGGGCTAGCGGAACCCAAGAGACCCAGTACTTC.

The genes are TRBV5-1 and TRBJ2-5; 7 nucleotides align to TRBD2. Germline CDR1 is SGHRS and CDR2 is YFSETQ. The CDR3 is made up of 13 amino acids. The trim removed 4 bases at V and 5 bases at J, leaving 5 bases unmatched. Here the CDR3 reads CASSPGLLETQYF. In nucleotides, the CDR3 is TGCGCCAGCAGCCCGGGACTACTGGAGACCCAGTACTTC.

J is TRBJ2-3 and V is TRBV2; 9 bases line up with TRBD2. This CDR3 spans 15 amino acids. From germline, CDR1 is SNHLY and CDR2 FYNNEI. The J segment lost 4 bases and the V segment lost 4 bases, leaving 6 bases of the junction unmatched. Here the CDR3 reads CASSVGTSRADTQYF. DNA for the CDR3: TGTGCCAGCAGTGTCGGGACTAGCCGGGCAGATACGCAGTATTTT.

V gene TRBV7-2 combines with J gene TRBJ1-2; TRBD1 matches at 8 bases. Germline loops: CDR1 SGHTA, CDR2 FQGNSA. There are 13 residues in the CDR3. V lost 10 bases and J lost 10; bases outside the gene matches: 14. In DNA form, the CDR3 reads TGTGCCATTCTCCTACCGGACAGGGAGGACTACACCTTC. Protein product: CAILLPDREDYTF.

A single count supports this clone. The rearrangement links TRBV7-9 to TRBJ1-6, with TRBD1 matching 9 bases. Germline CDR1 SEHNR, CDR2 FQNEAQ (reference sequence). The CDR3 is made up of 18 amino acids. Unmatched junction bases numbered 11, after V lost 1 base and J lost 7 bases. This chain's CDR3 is CASSLEVYRGRGNSPLHF. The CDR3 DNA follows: TGTGCCAGCAGCTTAGAGGTGTACAGGGGGCGAGGGAATTCACCCCTCCACTTT.

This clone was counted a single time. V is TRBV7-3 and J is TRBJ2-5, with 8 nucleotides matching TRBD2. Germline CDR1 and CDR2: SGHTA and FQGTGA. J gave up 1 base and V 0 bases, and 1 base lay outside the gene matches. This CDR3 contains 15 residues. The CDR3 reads CASSLTLAGQETQYF. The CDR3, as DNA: TGTGCCAGCAGCTTAACCCTAGCGGGCCAAGAGACCCAGTACTTC.

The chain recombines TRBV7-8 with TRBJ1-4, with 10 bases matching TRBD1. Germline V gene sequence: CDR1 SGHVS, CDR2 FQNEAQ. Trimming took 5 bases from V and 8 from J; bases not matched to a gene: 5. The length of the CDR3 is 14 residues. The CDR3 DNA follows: TGTGCCAGCAGCCCGGACAGGGGGGACGAAAAACTGTTTTTT. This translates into CASSPDRGDEKLFF.

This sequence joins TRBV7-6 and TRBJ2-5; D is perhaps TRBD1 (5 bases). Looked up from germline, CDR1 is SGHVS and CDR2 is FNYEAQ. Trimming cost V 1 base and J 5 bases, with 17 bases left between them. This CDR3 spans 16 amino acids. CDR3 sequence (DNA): TGTGCCAGCAGCTTAGGGCAGACAGCCTTTGTGGAGACCCAGTACTTC. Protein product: CASSLGQTAFVETQYF.

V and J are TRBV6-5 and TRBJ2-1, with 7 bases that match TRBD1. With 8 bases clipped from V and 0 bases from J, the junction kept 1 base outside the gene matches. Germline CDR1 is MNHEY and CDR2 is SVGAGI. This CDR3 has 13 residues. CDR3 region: CASGDSSYNEQFF. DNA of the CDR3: TGTGCCAGCGGGGACAGCTCCTACAATGAGCAGTTCTTC.

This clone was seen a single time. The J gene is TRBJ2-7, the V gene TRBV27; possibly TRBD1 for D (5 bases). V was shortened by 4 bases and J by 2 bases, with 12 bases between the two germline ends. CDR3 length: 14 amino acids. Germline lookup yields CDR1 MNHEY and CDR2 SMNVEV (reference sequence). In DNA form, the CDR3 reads TGTGCCAGCAGTTCTAGACAGTTTACCTACGAGCAGTACTTC. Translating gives CASSSRQFTYEQYF.

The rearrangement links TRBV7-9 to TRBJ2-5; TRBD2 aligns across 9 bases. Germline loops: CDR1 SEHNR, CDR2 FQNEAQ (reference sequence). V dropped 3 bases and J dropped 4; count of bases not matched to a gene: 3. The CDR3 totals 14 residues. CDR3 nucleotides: TGTGCCAGCAGCTTGGCTAGCGGGGCAGAGACCCAGTACTTC. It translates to CASSLASGAETQYF.

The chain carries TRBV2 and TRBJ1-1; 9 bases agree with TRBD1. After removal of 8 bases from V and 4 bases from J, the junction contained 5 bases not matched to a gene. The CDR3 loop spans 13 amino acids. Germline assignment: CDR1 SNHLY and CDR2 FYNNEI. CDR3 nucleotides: TGTGCCAGCGGAGACAGGGGGATCACTGAAGCTTTCTTT. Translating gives CASGDRGITEAFF.

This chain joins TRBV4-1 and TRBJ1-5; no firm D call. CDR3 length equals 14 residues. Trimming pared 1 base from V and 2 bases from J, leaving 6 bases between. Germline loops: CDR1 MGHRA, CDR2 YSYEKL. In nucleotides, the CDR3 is TGCGCCAGCAGCCAAGTTCTAGGCAATCAGCCCCAGCATTTT. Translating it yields CASSQVLGNQPQHF.

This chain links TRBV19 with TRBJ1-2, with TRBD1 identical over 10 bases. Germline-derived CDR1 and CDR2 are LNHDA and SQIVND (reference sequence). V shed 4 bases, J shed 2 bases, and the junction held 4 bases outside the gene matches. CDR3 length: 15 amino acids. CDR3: CASSTRQGANYGYTF. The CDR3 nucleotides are TGTGCCAGTAGTACCAGACAGGGGGCGAACTATGGCTACACCTTC.

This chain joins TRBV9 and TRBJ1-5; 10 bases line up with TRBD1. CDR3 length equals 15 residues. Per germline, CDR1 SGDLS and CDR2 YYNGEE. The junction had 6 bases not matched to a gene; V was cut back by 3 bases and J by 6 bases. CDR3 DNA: TGTGCCAGCAGCGGCAGGACAGGGGGTAGTCAGCCCCAGCATTTT. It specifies CASSGRTGGSQPQHF.

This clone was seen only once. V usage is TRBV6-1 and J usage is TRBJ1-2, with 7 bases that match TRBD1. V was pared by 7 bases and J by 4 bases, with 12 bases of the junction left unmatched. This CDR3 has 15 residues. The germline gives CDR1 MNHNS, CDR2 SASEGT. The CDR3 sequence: CASNFDRDSPYGYTF. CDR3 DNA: TGTGCCAGCAATTTTGACAGGGACTCCCCCTATGGCTACACCTTC.

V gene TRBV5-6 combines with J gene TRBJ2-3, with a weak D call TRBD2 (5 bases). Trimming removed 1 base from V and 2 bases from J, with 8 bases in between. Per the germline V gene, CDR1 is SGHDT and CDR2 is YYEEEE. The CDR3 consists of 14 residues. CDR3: CASSLRGYTDTQYF. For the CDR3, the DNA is TGTGCCAGCAGCTTGCGGGGATACACAGATACGCAGTATTTT.

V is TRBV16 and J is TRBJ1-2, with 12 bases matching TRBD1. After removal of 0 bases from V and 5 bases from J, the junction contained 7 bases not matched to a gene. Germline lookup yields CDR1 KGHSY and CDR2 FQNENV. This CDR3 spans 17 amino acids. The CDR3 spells CASSQSGTGGAVYGYTF. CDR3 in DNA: TGTGCCAGCAGCCAATCTGGGACAGGGGGCGCAGTTTATGGCTACACCTTC.

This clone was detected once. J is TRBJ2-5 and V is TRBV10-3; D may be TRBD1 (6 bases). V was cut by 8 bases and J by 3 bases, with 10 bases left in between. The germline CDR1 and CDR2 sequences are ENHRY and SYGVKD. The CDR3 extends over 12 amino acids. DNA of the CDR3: TGTGCCATCGGGCAGGGGAAAGAGACCCAGTACTTC. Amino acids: CAIGQGKETQYF.